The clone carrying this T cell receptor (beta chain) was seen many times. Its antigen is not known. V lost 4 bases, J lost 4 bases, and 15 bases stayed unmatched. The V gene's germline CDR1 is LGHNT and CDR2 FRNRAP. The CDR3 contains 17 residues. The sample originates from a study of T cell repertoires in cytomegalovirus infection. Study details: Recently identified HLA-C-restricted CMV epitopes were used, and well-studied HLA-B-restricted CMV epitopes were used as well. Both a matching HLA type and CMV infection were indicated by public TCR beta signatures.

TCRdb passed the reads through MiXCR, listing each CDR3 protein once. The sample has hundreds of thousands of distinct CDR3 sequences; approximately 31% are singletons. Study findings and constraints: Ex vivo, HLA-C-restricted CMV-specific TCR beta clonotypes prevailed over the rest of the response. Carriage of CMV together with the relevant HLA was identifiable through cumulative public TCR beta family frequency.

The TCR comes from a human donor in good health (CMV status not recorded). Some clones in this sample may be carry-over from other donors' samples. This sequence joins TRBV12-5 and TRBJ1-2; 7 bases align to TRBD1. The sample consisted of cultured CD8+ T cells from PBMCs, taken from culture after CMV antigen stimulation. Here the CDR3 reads CASGYDLPGQPSYGYTF. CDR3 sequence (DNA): TGTGCTAGTGGTTACGACCTACCGGGACAGCCCTCCTATGGCTACACCTTC.